The 4 T cell receptor beta chains below come from one sample, sequenced in a study of T cells in Graves' hyperthyroidism and ophthalmopathy. RNA transcripts provided the source from which TCR beta CDR3 regions were amplified. Primed by the HTBI set, a first-round RT-PCR was run on the TCR CDR3. TCRdb recomputed calls from the multiplex PCR reads with MiXCR, one row per CDR3 protein. The sample lists roughly 500,000 distinct CDR3 sequences, 40% to 50% occurring once. The sequencing input was peripheral blood or thyroid tissue (not recorded which). These receptors all stem from an adult woman with Graves' disease, either hyperthyroidism or ophthalmopathy (not recorded which).

The rearrangement uses TRBV5-1 and TRBJ2-2, with 8 bases matching TRBD2. CDR3 length: 15 residues. Germline loops: CDR1 SGHRS, CDR2 YFSETQ. The V and J ends lost 10 bases and 4 bases, in that order; junction bases with no gene match: 12. The CDR3 reads CASRETSASTGELFF. Here the CDR3 DNA reads TGCGCCTCACGGGAGACTAGCGCTTCCACCGGGGAGCTGTTTTTT. The entire variable domain, with the rest obtained from reference TRBV5-1 and TRBJ2-2, is as follows: KAGVTQTPRYLIKTRGQQVTLSCSPISGHRSVSWYQQTPGQGLQFLFEYFSETQRNKGNFPGRFSGRQFSNSRSEMNVSTLELGDSALYLCASRETSASTGELFFGEGSRLTVL.

The chain couples TRBV20-1 to TRBJ2-5; 10 bases align to TRBD2. The length of the CDR3 is 13 residues. Germline CDR1 reads DFQATT; CDR2 reads SNEGSKA (reference sequence). V dropped 6 bases and J dropped 5; count of bases not matched to a gene: 6. For the CDR3, the DNA is TGCAGTGCAAAAGCGGGAGGGCGGGAGACCCAGTACTTC. Protein product: CSAKAGGRETQYF.

The gene calls are TRBV28 and TRBJ1-5; a weak D match, TRBD1 (5 bases). This CDR3 is built from 13 residues. Germline loops: CDR1 MDHEN, CDR2 SYDVKM. The V end lost 8 bases, the J end lost 6 bases, and 14 bases lay between the germline ends. CDR3 protein: CASRGVLTQPQHF. Written as DNA, the CDR3 is TGTGCCAGCCGGGGGGTCTTGACTCAGCCCCAGCATTTT.

The chain joins TRBV12-3 or TRBV12-4 to TRBJ2-7; a weak D match, TRBD1 (6 bases). The V end lost 0 bases, the J end lost 0 bases, and 21 bases lay between the germline ends. This CDR3 comprises 19 residues. CDR3 loop: CASSLAFSQGEGSSYEQYF. DNA for the CDR3: TGTGCCAGCAGTTTAGCGTTCTCACAGGGTGAGGGCAGCTCCTACGAGCAGTACTTC.